This T cell receptor (beta chain) originates from a study of T cells in Graves' hyperthyroidism and ophthalmopathy. At least ten counts were recorded for this clonotype. RNA transcripts gave rise to amplified TCR beta CDR3 regions. First-round RT-PCR of the TCR CDR3 relied on the HTBI primer set. One entry per CDR3 protein, called by TCRdb with MiXCR from the multiplex PCR reads. This sample has a few hundred thousand distinct CDR3 sequences, with approximately 48% found just once. This TCR derives from an adult woman with Graves' disease, either hyperthyroidism or ophthalmopathy (not recorded which). Sequencing used peripheral blood or thyroid tissue (not recorded which).

This CDR3 is CASSEASHGTPEHF. DNA for the CDR3: TGTGCCAGCAGTGAAGCCTCCCACGGGACCCCCGAGCATTTT. The rearrangement uses TRBV2 and TRBJ1-5, with D perhaps matching TRBD1 (5 bases). The CDR3 loop spans 14 amino acids. Germline V CDR1 and CDR2: SNHLY, FYNNEI. V lost 0 bases and J lost 14, with 17 bases in between.